This is a list of T cell receptor beta chains from one sample in a study of shared clonotypes between healthy human individuals. Produced via immunoSEQ multiplex PCR; TCRdb's table is partial and in-frame only. Of 950,000 to 1,300,000 clones in the sample, 60% to 80% were seen once. The specimen sequenced was memory CD4+ T cells sorted from blood. Receptors originate from a young man in good health. Each CDR3 is given with its conserved first and last residue. Fields, in order: J gene, D gene, clone size, V gene, CDR3 protein, CDR3 DNA. The D gene is left open where the match is weak. Part of the rows lack a size; the others show once, few, many or a class for expanded clones.

>TRBJ1-1|.|once|TRBV9
CASSLLGENTEAFF
TGTGCCAGCAGCTTACTGGGGGAGAACACTGAAGCTTTCTTT
>TRBJ1-1|TRBD1|.|TRBV5-1
CASSPQGASTEAFF
TGCGCCAGCAGCCCTCAGGGGGCGAGCACTGAAGCTTTCTTT
>TRBJ2-7|.|.|TRBV7-9
CASSLADGFPYEQYF
TGTGCCAGCAGCTTAGCGGACGGATTCCCCTACGAGCAGTACTTC
>TRBJ1-5|.|.|TRBV7-2
CASTPDGRGNQPQHF
TGTGCCAGCACCCCCGATGGGCGAGGCAATCAGCCCCAGCATTTT
>TRBJ2-2|.|.|TRBV6-6
CASDPSNTGELFF
TGTGCCAGCGACCCTTCGAACACCGGGGAGCTGTTTTTT
>TRBJ2-5|TRBD1|many|TRBV2
CASDRGETQYF
TGTGCCAGTGACAGGGGAGAGACCCAGTACTTC
>TRBJ2-1|TRBD2|.|TRBV18
CASSPGLAGGFFNEQFF
TGTGCCAGCTCACCGGGACTAGCGGGGGGGTTTTTCAATGAGCAGTTCTTC
>TRBJ2-7|TRBD2|.|TRBV5-1
CASSLDGTSGYEQYF
TGCGCCAGCAGCTTGGATGGGACTAGCGGGTACGAGCAGTACTTC
>TRBJ1-2|.|.|TRBV9
CASSVGDTINYGYTF
TGTGCCAGCAGCGTGGGGGACACTATTAACTATGGCTACACCTTC
>TRBJ1-2|.|.|TRBV16
CASSQSGTNYGYTF
TGTGCCAGCAGCCAATCGGGGACGAACTATGGCTACACCTTC
>TRBJ1-5|.|.|TRBV11-3
CASSPPGPIRIFSNQPQHF
TGTGCCAGCAGCCCCCCGGGACCCATCAGGATTTTTAGCAATCAGCCCCAGCATTTT
>TRBJ1-2|TRBD1|once|TRBV30
CASGTGGADGYTF
TGTGCCTCCGGGACAGGGGGCGCCGATGGCTACACCTTC
>TRBJ1-1|.|.|TRBV30
CAWSVSANTEAFF
TGTGCCTGGAGTGTTAGCGCGAACACTGAAGCTTTCTTT
>TRBJ2-6|TRBD1|.|TRBV2
CASMRDRTGGANVLTF
TGTGCCAGCATGAGGGACAGAACTGGTGGGGCCAACGTCCTGACTTTC
>TRBJ1-6|.|once|TRBV7-3
CASSSGPGNSPLHF
TGTGCCAGCAGCTCGGGCCCGGGCAATTCACCCCTCCACTTT
>TRBJ2-1|TRBD1|.|TRBV7-2
CASSLEGQSSYNEQFF
TGTGCCAGCAGCTTAGAGGGACAGAGCTCCTACAATGAGCAGTTCTTC
>TRBJ1-2|TRBD1|once|TRBV27
CASTSGTGSQGYTF
TGTGCCAGCACGTCCGGGACAGGGTCGCAGGGCTACACCTTC
>TRBJ1-3|TRBD1|.|TRBV7-2
CASSKTRQGYSGNTIYF
TGTGCCAGCAGTAAAACTCGACAGGGATACTCTGGAAACACCATATATTTT
>TRBJ1-4|.|once|TRBV5-8
CASSPDSVRTNEKLFF
TGTGCCAGCAGCCCAGACAGTGTTAGAACTAATGAAAAACTGTTTTTT
>TRBJ2-1|.|.|TRBV7-9
CASSLAAYNEQFF
TGTGCCAGCAGCTTAGCCGCGTACAATGAGCAGTTCTTC
>TRBJ2-3|.|.|TRBV11-1
CASSLGGPDTQYF
TGTGCCAGCAGCTTAGGGGGACCAGATACGCAGTATTTT
>TRBJ2-7|.|.|TRBV30
CAWSARTGEQYF
TGTGCCTGGAGTGCGCGCACTGGTGAGCAGTACTTC